This T cell receptor beta chain was sequenced for a study of blood T cell repertoires in COVID-19 (TCRdb year 2020). Some background on the complete study: Samples from collaborators originated in the United States, Italy and Spain and spanned both the acute and convalescent phases of COVID-19. The prospective study material was composed of cDNA or gDNA derived from T cells, B-cell-depleted T cells, or PBMCs. The dataset comprised deeply sampled blood TCRbeta repertoires from subjects exposed to, actively infected with, or recovered from COVID-19. The repertoires were released in a freely available public database meant as a resource for research on the immune response to SARS-CoV-2. Samples were obtained from the ongoing ImmuneRACE study (first 160 participants) and from 1,254 subjects provided by 6 global collaborators. A de-identified subject ID, COVID-19 status, age in years and sex were almost always included in the sample metadata. HLA class I and class II types, where available, came from metadata supplied by the sample provider rather than from assay-based typing.

The full study reports these points: The amount of clinical and demographic metadata varied by source and participant and was provided uncurated.

CDR1 LGHNA and CDR2 YNFKEQ are derived from the germline V gene. Trimming leaves V shorter by 4 bases and J shorter by 2 bases, with the junction holding 13 bases beyond the gene matches. The CDR3 goes from the cysteine to the phenylalanine over 18 residues. Only the CDR3 region is kept as DNA, spanning 54 bases read in frame from base 1. As to this clone: No antigen is known for it. No much larger clone is present one base from it, and per-base qualities are unavailable.

The immunoSEQ Assay, a bias-controlled multiplex PCR, was used to amplify TCRbeta CDR3 regions from genomic DNA. From the authors' description of their analysis: The number of nucleated cells in each sample was estimated by amplification of reference gene primers within the assay. To quantify the absolute abundance of each unique TCRbeta CDR3 rearrangement, sequence reads were collapsed and filtered. Productive Simpson clonality was computed per sample as the square root of Simpson's diversity index over productive rearrangements. Entries here come from immuneACCESS through TCRdb and include only in-frame sequences with V and J called. Some clones fail to appear in such tables; in the studies checked, an unresolved V gene covers under half of the shortfall, and the cause of the remainder is unknown. D and trimming come from the DNA, and the V and J calls and clone size come from that table. Present in this sample are roughly 200,000 clones, around 84% of which were seen just once. About 3% of the sample is held by the ten biggest clonotypes.

Whole blood was collected in K2EDTA tubes by collaborating institutions according to the institutions' own protocols. For TCRbeta analysis, collaborators shipped samples as frozen whole blood, isolated PBMCs, or DNA extracted from either of those sample types. This TCR derives from a man aged 35 to 55 with active or convalescent COVID-19. Sequencing used peripheral blood. This chain is built from TRBV4-2 and TRBJ2-3; 9 central bases correspond to TRBD2. The CDR3 region: CASSRLGPSGATTDTQYF. The DNA reads as follows: TGTGCCAGCAGCCGACTAGGCCCTAGCGGGGCAACCACAGATACGCAGTATTTT.